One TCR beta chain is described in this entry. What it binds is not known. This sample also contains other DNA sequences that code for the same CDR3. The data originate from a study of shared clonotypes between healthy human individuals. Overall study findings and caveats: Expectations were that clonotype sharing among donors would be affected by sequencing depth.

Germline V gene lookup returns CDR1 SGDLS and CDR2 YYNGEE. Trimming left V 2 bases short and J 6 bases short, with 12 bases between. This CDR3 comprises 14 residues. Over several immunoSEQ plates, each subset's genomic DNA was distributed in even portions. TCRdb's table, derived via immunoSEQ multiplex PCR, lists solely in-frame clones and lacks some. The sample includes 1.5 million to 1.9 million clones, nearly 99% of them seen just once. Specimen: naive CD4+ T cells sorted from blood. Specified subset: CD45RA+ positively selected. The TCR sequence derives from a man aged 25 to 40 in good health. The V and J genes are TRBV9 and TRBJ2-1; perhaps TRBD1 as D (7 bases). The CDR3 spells CASSVAGGTNEQFF. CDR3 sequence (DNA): TGTGCCAGCAGCGTGGCAGGGGGGACCAATGAGCAGTTCTTC. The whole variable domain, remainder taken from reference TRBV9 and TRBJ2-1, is DSGVTQTPKHLITATGQRVTLRCSPRSGDLSVYWYQQSLDQGLQFLIQYYNGEERAKGNILERFSAQQFPDLHSELNLSSLELGDSALYFCASSVAGGTNEQFFGPGTRLTVL.